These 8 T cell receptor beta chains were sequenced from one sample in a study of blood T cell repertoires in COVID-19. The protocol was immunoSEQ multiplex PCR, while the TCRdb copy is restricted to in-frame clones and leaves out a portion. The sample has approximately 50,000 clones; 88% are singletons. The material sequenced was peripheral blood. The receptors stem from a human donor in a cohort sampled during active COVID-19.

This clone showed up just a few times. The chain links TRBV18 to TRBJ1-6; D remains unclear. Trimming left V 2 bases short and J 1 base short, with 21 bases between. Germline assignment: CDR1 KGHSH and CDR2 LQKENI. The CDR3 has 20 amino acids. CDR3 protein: CASSPGILGPGGSYNSPLHF. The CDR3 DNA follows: TGTGCCAGCTCACCAGGCATTCTAGGACCCGGCGGGTCCTATAATTCACCCCTCCACTTT. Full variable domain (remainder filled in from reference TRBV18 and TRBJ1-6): NAGVMQNPRHLVRRRGQEARLRCSPMKGHSHVYWYRQLPEEGLKFMVYLQKENIIDESGMPKERFSAEFPKEGPSILRIQQVVRGDSAAYFCASSPGILGPGGSYNSPLHFGNGTRLTVT.

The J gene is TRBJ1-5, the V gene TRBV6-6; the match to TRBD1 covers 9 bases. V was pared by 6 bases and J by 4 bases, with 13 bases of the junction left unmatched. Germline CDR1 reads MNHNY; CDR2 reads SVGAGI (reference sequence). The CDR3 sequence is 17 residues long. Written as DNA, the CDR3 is TGTGCCAGCAGACGACCAAAAACAGGGGGCTGTAATCAGCCCCAGCATTTT. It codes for CASRRPKTGGCNQPQHF.

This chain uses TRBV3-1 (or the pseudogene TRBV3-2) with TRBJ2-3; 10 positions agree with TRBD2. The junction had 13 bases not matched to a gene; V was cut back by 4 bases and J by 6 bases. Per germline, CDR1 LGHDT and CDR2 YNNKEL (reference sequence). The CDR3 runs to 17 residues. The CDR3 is CASSPYRPLAGVDTQYF. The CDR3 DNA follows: TGTGCCAGCAGCCCCTACCGCCCCCTAGCGGGAGTTGATACGCAGTATTTT.

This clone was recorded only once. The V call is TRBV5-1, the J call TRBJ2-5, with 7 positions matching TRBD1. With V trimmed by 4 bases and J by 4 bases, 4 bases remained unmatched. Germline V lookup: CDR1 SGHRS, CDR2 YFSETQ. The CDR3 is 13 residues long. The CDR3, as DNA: TGCGCCAGCAGCGTGACAGGGAGAGAGACCCAGTACTTC. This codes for CASSVTGRETQYF.

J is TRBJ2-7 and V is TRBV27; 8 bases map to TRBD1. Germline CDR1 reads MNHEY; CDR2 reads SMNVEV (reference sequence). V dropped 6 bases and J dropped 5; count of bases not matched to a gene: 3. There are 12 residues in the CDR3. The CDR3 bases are TGTGCCAGCAGGTCACAGGGGGACGAGCAGTACTTC. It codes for CASRSQGDEQYF.

CDR3 coding DNA: TGCGCCAGCAGCTTGGGGACAGGGAAGCAGACCCAGTACTTC. Encoded protein: CASSLGTGKQTQYF. The rearrangement links TRBV5-1 to TRBJ2-5; TRBD1 agrees at 8 bases. Trimming cost V 0 bases and J 6 bases; bases outside gene matches: 4. The CDR3 has 14 residues. Germline V gene data show CDR1 as SGHRS and CDR2 as YFSETQ.

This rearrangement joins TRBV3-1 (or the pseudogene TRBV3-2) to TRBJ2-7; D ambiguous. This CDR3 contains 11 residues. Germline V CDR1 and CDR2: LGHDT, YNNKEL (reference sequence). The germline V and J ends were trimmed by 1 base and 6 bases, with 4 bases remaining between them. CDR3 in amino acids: CASSQGPEQYF. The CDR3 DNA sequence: TGTGCCAGCAGCCAAGGGCCCGAGCAGTACTTC.

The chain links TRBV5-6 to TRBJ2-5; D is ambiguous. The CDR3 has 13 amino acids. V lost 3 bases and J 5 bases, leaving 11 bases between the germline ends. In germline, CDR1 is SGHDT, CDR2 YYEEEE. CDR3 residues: CASSSEARETQYF. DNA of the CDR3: TGTGCCAGCAGCTCAGAAGCCAGGGAGACCCAGTACTTC.